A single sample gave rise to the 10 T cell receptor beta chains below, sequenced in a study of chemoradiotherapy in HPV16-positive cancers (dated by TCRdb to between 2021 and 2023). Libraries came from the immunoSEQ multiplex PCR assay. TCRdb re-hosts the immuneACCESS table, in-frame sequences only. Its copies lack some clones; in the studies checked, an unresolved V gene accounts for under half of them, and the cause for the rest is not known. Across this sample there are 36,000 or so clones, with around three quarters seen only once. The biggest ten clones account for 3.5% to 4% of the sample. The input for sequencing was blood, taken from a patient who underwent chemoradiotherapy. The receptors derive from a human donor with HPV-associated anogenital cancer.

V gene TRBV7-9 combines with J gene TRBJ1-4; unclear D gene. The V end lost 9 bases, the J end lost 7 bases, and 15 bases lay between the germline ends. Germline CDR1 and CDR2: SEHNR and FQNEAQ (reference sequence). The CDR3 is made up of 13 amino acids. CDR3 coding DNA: TGTGCCAGTTCTCCCACGAGAGGTGAAAAACTGTTTTTT. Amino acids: CASSPTRGEKLFF. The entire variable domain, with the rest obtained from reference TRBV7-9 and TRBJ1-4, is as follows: DTGVSQNPRHKITKRGQNVTFRCDPISEHNRLYWYRQTLGQGPEFLTYFQNEAQLEKSRLLSDRFSAERPKGSFSTLEIQRTEQGDSAMYLCASSPTRGEKLFFGSGTQLSVL.

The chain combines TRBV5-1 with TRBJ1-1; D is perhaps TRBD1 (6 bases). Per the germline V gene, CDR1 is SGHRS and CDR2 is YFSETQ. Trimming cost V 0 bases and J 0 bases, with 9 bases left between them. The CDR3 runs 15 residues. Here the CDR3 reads CASSLVGGMNTEAFF. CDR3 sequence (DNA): TGCGCCAGCAGCTTGGTCGGGGGCATGAACACTGAAGCTTTCTTT.

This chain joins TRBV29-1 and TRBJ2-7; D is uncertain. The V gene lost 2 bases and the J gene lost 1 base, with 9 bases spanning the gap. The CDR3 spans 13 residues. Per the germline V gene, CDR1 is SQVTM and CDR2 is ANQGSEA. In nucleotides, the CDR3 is TGCAGCGTTGAAAGTTCAAGTTCCTACGAGCAGTACTTC. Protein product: CSVESSSSYEQYF.

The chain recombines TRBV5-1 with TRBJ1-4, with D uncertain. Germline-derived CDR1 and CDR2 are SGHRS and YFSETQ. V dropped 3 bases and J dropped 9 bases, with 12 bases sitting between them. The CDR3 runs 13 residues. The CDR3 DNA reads TGCGCCAGCAGCTGGGAGGACGGGCAAAAACTGTTTTTT. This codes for CASSWEDGQKLFF.

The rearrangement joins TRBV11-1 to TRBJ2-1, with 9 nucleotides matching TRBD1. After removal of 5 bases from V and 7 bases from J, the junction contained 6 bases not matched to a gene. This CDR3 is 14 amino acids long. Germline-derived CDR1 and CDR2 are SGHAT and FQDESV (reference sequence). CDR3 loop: CASSPRTGENEQFF. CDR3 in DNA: TGTGCCAGCAGCCCCCGGACAGGGGAAAATGAGCAGTTCTTC.

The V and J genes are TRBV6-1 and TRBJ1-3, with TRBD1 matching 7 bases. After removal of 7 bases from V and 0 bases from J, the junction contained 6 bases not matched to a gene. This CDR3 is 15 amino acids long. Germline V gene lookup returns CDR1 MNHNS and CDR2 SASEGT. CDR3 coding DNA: TGTGCCAGCACGGAGGGGGCGTTCTCTGGAAACACCATATATTTT. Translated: CASTEGAFSGNTIYF.

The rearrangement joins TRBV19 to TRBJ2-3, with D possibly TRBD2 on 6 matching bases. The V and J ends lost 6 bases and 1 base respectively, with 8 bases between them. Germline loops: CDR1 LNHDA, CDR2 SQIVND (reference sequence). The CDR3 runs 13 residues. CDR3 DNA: TGTGCCAGTAGCGGGAGCCGCACAGATACGCAGTATTTT. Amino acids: CASSGSRTDTQYF.

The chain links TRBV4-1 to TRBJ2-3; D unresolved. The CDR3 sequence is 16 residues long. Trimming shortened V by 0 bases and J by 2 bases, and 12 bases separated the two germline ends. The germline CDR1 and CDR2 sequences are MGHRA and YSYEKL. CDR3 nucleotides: TGCGCCAGCAGCCAAGAAACGGGTCTTATCACAGATACGCAGTATTTT. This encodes CASSQETGLITDTQYF.

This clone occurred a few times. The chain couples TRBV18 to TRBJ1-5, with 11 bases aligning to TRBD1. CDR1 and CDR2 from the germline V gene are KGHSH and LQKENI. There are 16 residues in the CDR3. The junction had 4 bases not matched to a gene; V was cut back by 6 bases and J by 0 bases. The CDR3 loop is CASSRTGGDSNQPQHF. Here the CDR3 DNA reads TGTGCCAGCTCGCGGACAGGGGGCGATAGCAATCAGCCCCAGCATTTT.

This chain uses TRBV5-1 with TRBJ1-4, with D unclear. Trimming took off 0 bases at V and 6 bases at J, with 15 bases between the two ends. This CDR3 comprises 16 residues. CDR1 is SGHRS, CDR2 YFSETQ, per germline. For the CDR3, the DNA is TGCGCCAGCAGCTTGGAAACCGGGATACGGCATGAAAAACTGTTTTTT. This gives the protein CASSLETGIRHEKLFF. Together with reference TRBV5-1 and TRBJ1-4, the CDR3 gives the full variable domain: KAGVTQTPRYLIKTRGQQVTLSCSPISGHRSVSWYQQTPGQGLQFLFEYFSETQRNKGNFPGRFSGRQFSNSRSEMNVSTLELGDSALYLCASSLETGIRHEKLFFGSGTQLSVL.